This T cell receptor (beta chain) is drawn from a study of PD-1 blockade in classical Hodgkin lymphoma. Study-level points and caveats: CD8+ TCR diversity did not rise significantly by C4D1, unlike CD4+. It was among complete responders that baseline diversity resembled that of newly diagnosed patients.

The V end was cut by 4 bases, the J end by 2 bases, with 13 bases between. The CDR3 consists of 15 residues. CDR1 SGHDT and CDR2 YYEEEE come from the germline V gene. Brentuximab vedotin exposure varied, and every patient relapsed after autologous stem cell transplantation. Generated by immunoSEQ multiplex PCR, the TCRdb table keeps only in-frame clones and is missing some. The sample lists 50,000 or so clones; approximately 89% were seen once. Details on this clone: As yet, its antigen is unknown.

The source of this sequence is a human donor with classical Hodgkin lymphoma. The sample in question was peripheral blood mononuclear cells (PBMCs), obtained before the second cycle of nivolumab. The rearrangement links TRBV5-6 to TRBJ2-1; D might be TRBD1 (6 bases). The CDR3: CASSRDTWAYNEQFF. DNA for the CDR3: TGTGCCAGCAGCCGGGACACCTGGGCCTACAATGAGCAGTTCTTC.